The subject of this entry is one TCR beta chain. The antigen is undetermined. Sequencing was performed with immunoSEQ multiplex PCR; in TCRdb, only in-frame clones are kept and a portion is missing. The table has 130,000 or so clones, approximately 94% seen once. These data belong to a study of T cell responses to AZD1222 COVID-19 vaccine. Whole-study results and caveats: Dominant at 160-218 and 743-854, vaccine-associated CD4 TCRs also spanned spike.

The V end lost 4 bases, the J end lost 2 bases, and 15 bases lay between the germline ends. This CDR3 has 16 residues. CDR1 is LGHDT and CDR2 is YNNKEL in the germline V gene (reference sequence). The TCR was taken from an adult in good health. This specimen consisted of peripheral blood, obtained on day 0 of AZD1222 vaccination. V usage is TRBV3-1 (or the pseudogene TRBV3-2) and J usage is TRBJ1-5; tentative D call: TRBD1 (6 bases). The CDR3 sequence is CASSPQGIVGNQPQHF. CDR3 in DNA: TGTGCCAGCAGCCCCCAGGGGATCGTCGGCAATCAGCCCCAGCATTTT.